This T cell receptor (beta chain) was retrieved from a study of T cells in Graves' hyperthyroidism and ophthalmopathy. Amplified regions were TCR beta CDR3 sequences from RNA transcripts. The HTBI primer set served for first-round RT-PCR of the TCR CDR3. TCRdb recomputed calls from the multiplex PCR reads with MiXCR, one row per CDR3 protein. The sample records 280,000 or so distinct CDR3 sequences, approximately 26% being singletons. Per germline, CDR1 MNHEY and CDR2 SVGEGT. This CDR3 has 13 residues. Trimming pared 7 bases from V and 0 bases from J, leaving 9 bases between. The V call is TRBV6-2 or TRBV6-3, the J call TRBJ1-1; unclear D gene. Sequencing was performed on blood. This sequence originates from a man aged 40-49 years with Graves' hyperthyroidism that later progressed to Graves' ophthalmopathy. The CDR3 DNA follows: TGTGCCAGCACCGACGTCGTGAACACTGAAGCTTTCTTT. It is translated as CASTDVVNTEAFF.